This T cell receptor (beta chain) came from a study of shared clonotypes between healthy human individuals. Study overall: Donors had three CD4 naive, three CD4 memory, two CD8 naive and one CD8 memory plate apiece.

Healthy HIV-negative adults with no recent acute infections or vaccinations were recruited as donors. Study results and caveats: Blood alone was sampled, and tissue repertoires likely differ. Rarefaction curves obtained for sorted subsets showed sequencing incomplete despite large depth.

Profiled with immunoSEQ multiplex PCR; TCRdb holds only in-frame clones, not every one. The top ten hold approximately 0.4% of the sample, which has millions of clones, 80% to 95% seen once. Worth noting for this clone: Its target is unknown.

Germline loops: CDR1 MDHEN, CDR2 SYDVKM. V lost 4 bases to trimming and J lost 4 bases, with 14 bases between them. This CDR3 has 15 residues. This TCR derives from a man aged 18 to 35 in good health. Some clones in this sample may be carry-over from other donors' samples. The chain employs TRBV28 and TRBJ1-3; no firm D call. Sequenced material: naive CD4+ T cells from PBMCs. Subset denoted: CD45RA+ positively selected. The CDR3 reads CASSSRPIRGNTIYF. The CDR3 region has the DNA TGTGCCAGCAGTTCTAGACCGATCCGGGGAAACACCATATATTTT.